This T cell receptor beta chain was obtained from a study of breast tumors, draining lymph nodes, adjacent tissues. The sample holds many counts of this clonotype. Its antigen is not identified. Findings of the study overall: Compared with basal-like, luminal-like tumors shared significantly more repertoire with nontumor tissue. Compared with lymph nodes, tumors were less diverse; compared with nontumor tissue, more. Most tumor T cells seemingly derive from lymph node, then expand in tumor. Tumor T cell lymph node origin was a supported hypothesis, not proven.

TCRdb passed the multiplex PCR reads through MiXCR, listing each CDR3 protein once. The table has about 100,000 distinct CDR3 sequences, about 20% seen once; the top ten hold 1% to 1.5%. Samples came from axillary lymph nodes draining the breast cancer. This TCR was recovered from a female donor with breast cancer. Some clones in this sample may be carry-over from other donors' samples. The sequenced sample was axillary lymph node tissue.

In DNA form, the CDR3 reads TGTGCCAGCAGTGGACAGGGACGGGAAAAACTGTTTTTT. Translated: CASSGQGREKLFF. J is TRBJ1-4 and V is TRBV2; 7 bases are a match to TRBD1. V was clipped by 4 bases and J by 8 bases; unmatched bases: 4. The CDR3 runs 13 residues. Germline V gene data show CDR1 as SNHLY and CDR2 as FYNNEI.